One sample yielded the 9 T cell receptor beta chains listed below, sequenced in a study of T cells in lung cancer brain metastases. TCRdb's table, derived via immunoSEQ multiplex PCR, lists solely in-frame clones and lacks some. The data contain 2,100 or so clones, 90% to 95% of them singletons. Sequencing was done on a sample of tumor tissue from the primary lung tumor. All receptors come from a woman under 40 with non-small cell lung cancer.

This rearrangement joins TRBV11-3 to TRBJ2-2; no clear D gene. V lost 5 bases, J lost 5 bases, and 3 bases lay in between. The CDR3 is 11 amino acids. From germline, CDR1 is SGHNT and CDR2 YENEEA. The CDR3 DNA is TGTGCCAGCAGCCGGACCGGGGAGCTGTTTTTT. It is translated as CASSRTGELFF.

The chain uses TRBV25-1 and TRBJ1-1; D gene uncertain. Germline-derived CDR1 and CDR2 are MGHDK and SYGVNS. The CDR3 covers 13 residues. Trimming took 0 bases from V and 10 from J, leaving 12 bases between them. The CDR3 nucleotides are TGTGCCAGCAGTGAATATGTGGGAAGCGGAGCTTTCTTT. Amino acid sequence: CASSEYVGSGAFF.

This sequence joins TRBV2 and TRBJ2-5; D possibly corresponds to TRBD1 (5 bases). The length of the CDR3 is 14 residues. Germline V CDR1 and CDR2: SNHLY, FYNNEI. Between the trimmed V and J ends, which lost 1 base and 7 bases, there was a span of 13 bases. CDR3 amino acids: CASSEGGWERTQYF. As DNA, the CDR3 is TGTGCCAGCAGTGAAGGGGGCTGGGAAAGGACCCAGTACTTC.

V gene TRBV7-9 combines with J gene TRBJ2-3, with D possibly TRBD2 on 5 matching bases. Germline loops: CDR1 SEHNR, CDR2 FQNEAQ (reference sequence). This CDR3 is built from 15 residues. V was pared by 8 bases and J by 7 bases, with 22 bases between. CDR3 DNA sequence: TGTGCCAGCGGGCCCCCCGGACTCTTTGGTAATACGCAGTATTTT. This gives the protein CASGPPGLFGNTQYF.

The V call is TRBV19, the J call TRBJ1-1; the D is unclear. The germline V gene has CDR1 LNHDA and CDR2 SQIVND (reference sequence). CDR3 length equals 15 residues. The V gene lost 1 base and the J gene lost 1 base, with 10 bases spanning the gap. The CDR3 coding sequence is TGTGCCAGTAGTATAGCTAGGGATGCGAACACTGAAGCTTTCTTT. It codes for CASSIARDANTEAFF.

This chain uses TRBV29-1 with TRBJ2-7; TRBD1 or TRBD2 may be the D gene (5 bases each). Germline CDR1 is SQVTM and CDR2 is ANQGSEA. This CDR3 has 12 residues. V gave up 7 bases and J gave up 0 bases, with 10 bases separating them. CDR3 bases: TGCAGCGCGGGACGCAACTCCTACGAGCAGTACTTC. It is translated as CSAGRNSYEQYF.

This sequence joins TRBV19 and TRBJ2-7; D not resolved. Germline V gives CDR1 LNHDA, CDR2 SQIVND (reference sequence). V lost 6 bases and J 1 base, leaving 13 bases between the germline ends. This CDR3 spans 14 amino acids. The CDR3 loop is CASSAPAGSYEQYF. CDR3 DNA: TGTGCCAGTAGCGCCCCGGCAGGATCCTACGAGCAGTACTTC.

The rearrangement links TRBV20-1 to TRBJ2-5, with D possibly called TRBD1 or TRBD2 (5 bases each). The CDR3 totals 11 residues. Germline values: CDR1 DFQATT, CDR2 SNEGSKA (reference sequence). V lost 6 bases to trimming and J lost 2 bases, with 7 bases between them. CDR3 in DNA: TGCAGTGCGGGACGGCAAGAGACCCAGTACTTC. Amino acids: CSAGRQETQYF.

V is TRBV7-9 and J is TRBJ2-1; no reliable D call. Between the trimmed V and J ends, which lost 1 base and 4 bases, there was a span of 8 bases. Germline-derived CDR1 and CDR2 are SEHNR and FQNEAQ (reference sequence). The CDR3 runs to 14 residues. The CDR3 is CASSLGVGYNEQFF. CDR3 sequence (DNA): TGTGCCAGCAGCTTAGGGGTAGGGTACAATGAGCAGTTCTTC.